This TCR beta chain is drawn from a study of cytomegalovirus exposure and HLA in healthy donors. Germline V gives CDR1 MNHNS, CDR2 SASEGT. CDR3 length: 15 amino acids. Trimming took 7 bases from V and 2 from J, leaving 18 bases between them. The PCR was carried out with 60 Vbeta primers and 13 Jbeta primers. The data were produced by immunoSEQ multiplex PCR, yet TCRdb's version contains in-frame clones alone and is incomplete. The sample features 150,000 to 200,000 clones, with about 0.79% in its top ten. Participants comprised healthy donors of bone marrow. The sequence was collected from a woman aged 18-29 years in good health and CMV-seropositive. Input material: PBMCs. The chain couples TRBV6-1 to TRBJ2-7; no definite D call. CDR3 residues: CASTSVGWAPYEQYF. The CDR3 DNA reads as TGTGCCAGCACGTCGGTGGGTTGGGCCCCCTACGAGCAGTACTTC.